This T cell receptor (beta chain) was captured in a study of blood T cells in healthy people across ages (dated by TCRdb to the mid-2010s). The study in broad terms: In model experiments, template switching captured roughly one uniquely barcoded TCR beta cDNA molecule for every two T cells. To track age-related changes in TCR beta repertoire diversity, the study relied on deep sequencing normalized with unique cDNA molecular identifiers. Donors were grouped into four age groups: young (average about 15 years), middle-aged (39), aged (around 56) and long-lived (over 80). To avoid experimental bias, donors of different ages were randomly spread across the sequencing lanes. The study analyzed two additional independent replicas of 1 million unique cDNA reads from the same blood draw for two donors, one aged 18 to 29 and one aged 80 or older.

The donors were about 40 Caucasian individuals from Russia, aged roughly 6 to 100 years, who were systemically healthy. Around 9.9 milliliters of peripheral blood were collected from each donor into EDTA-treated Vacutainer tubes. Ficoll-Paque density-gradient centrifugation was used to isolate PBMCs, with at least 6 million per sample. Total RNA, at least 6 micrograms per sample, was extracted from PBMCs with Trizol reagent. Naive CD45RAhigh/CD27high T cell percentages were measured by flow cytometry on a PBMC aliquot from every donor. The full study reports these points: Because donor CMV infection status was unknown, age-related changes in expanded clonotypes were potentially confounded. As age increased, observed TCR beta diversity per million T cells dropped in a roughly linear way, and a significant reduction was already evident by age 40. Estimates of total diversity based on one million sequenced T cells were regarded as lower bounds and as underestimates. The percentage of naive T cells measured by flow cytometry correlated strongly with observed TCR beta diversity. Compared with the aged group, more naive CD4+ T cells, fewer expanded clones and increased TCR diversity were shown by the long-lived group, suggesting age selection. Conclusive comparison of naive and antigen-experienced compartments was prevented by the profiling of bulk unsorted PBMCs.

A remark on this clonotype: There is no known antigen for this receptor. The record has no base qualities; no much larger clone is one base away.

The library was made by 5' RACE. The instrument given in TCRdb is Illumina HiSeq 2500. A second PCR of about 7 to 12 cycles was run with a J-beta primer mix and a sample-barcoded 5' primer. A unique molecular identifier was introduced onto each TCR beta cDNA molecule by a template-switch 5' adaptor carrying 12 random nucleotides. Each sample yielded at least 2.5 million CDR3-containing paired-end reads. All of the RNA was converted into first-strand cDNA using the Mint cDNA synthesis kit, with a TRBC-specific oligonucleotide serving as the primer. Following uracil-DNA glycosylase treatment, all cDNA underwent a first 18-cycle PCR with the universal primers M1SS and BC2_uni_R. In the original analysis: For normalization, 1 million high-quality reads, each with a distinct molecular identifier, were randomly selected from each sample. Instead of being binned into consensus sequences, reads that shared molecular identifiers were thrown out. MiTCR, with a Q25 quality threshold and the strictest error-elimination algorithm, was used for CDR3 identification, clonotype clustering and error correction. A nonparametric unseen species model with Euler transformation was used to estimate a lower bound on total TCR beta diversity. TCRdb cleaned the public reads at Q25 with fastp, built clones with MiXCR and kept in-frame beta chains. CDR3 protein duplicates are merged, each entry listing the most common genes and DNA. For this entry, the V and J calls and clone size follow TCRdb and not the study's own pipeline. For this sample there are around 850,000 distinct CDR3 sequences; about 36% appear just once. Over 10% of the sample is in the top ten clones.

From the cysteine through the phenylalanine, the CDR3 covers 17 amino acids. Solely the CDR3 DNA is kept, with 51 bases framed from the first base. V lost 3 bases and J lost 2 bases, and the count of bases not matched to a germline gene is 10. Looking up the germline V gene (reference sequence) yields CDR1 DFQATT and CDR2 SNEGSKA. The material sequenced was blood. This receptor chain uses TRBV20-1 and TRBJ2-2, with 9 central nucleotides matching TRBD2. The receptor comes from a man between 18 and 29 years old in good health. The DNA sequence follows: TGCAGTGCTAGGGGAGCTAGCGGGACTTTCAACACCGGGGAGCTGTTTTTT. It translates as CSARGASGTFNTGELFF.